The 23 T cell receptor beta chains in this list originate from one sample, sequenced in a study of radiotherapy plus CTLA-4 blockade in lung cancer. Using immunoSEQ multiplex PCR, the repertoire was profiled, and TCRdb retains in-frame clones only, with some absent. The sample yields 45,000 or so clones, 65% to 85% seen once. The material was peripheral blood, obtained from a patient treated with radiotherapy plus ipilimumab. These receptors originate from a human donor with non-small cell lung cancer who had stable disease on radiotherapy plus ipilimumab.

This chain connects TRBV6-5 to TRBJ1-3; D is undetermined. CDR3 length: 14 amino acids. V lost 2 bases and J 0 bases, leaving 5 bases between the germline ends. CDR1 and CDR2 (germline): MNHEY, SVGAGI. CDR3 nucleotide sequence: TGTGCCAGCAGTTACGGGAGCTCTGGAAACACCATATATTTT. It encodes CASSYGSSGNTIYF.

This sequence joins TRBV19 and TRBJ2-7, with D maybe TRBD1 (6 bases). Germline V gives CDR1 LNHDA, CDR2 SQIVND (reference sequence). Trimming pared 4 bases from V and 6 bases from J, leaving 16 bases between. This CDR3 is built from 14 residues. CDR3 region: CASSNRASFSEQYF. The CDR3 DNA reads as TGTGCCAGTAGTAACAGGGCCTCCTTTTCCGAGCAGTACTTC.

CDR3 amino acids: CASSLAGRQETQYF. Here the CDR3 DNA reads TGCGCCAGCAGTCTAGCGGGGAGACAAGAGACCCAGTACTTC. V and J are TRBV10-1 and TRBJ2-5; 9 nucleotides align to TRBD2. The V gene end was trimmed by 5 bases and the J gene end by 2 bases; junction bases not matched to a gene: 3. Germline-derived CDR1 and CDR2 are WNHNN and SYGVQD (reference sequence). CDR3 length equals 14 residues.

The CDR3 loop reads CAISESIQANNEQFF. For the CDR3, the DNA is TGTGCCATCAGTGAGTCGATACAGGCTAACAATGAGCAGTTCTTC. The gene calls are TRBV10-3 and TRBJ2-1, with D perhaps TRBD1 (5 bases). The germline V gene encodes CDR1 ENHRY and CDR2 SYGVKD. The germline V and J ends were trimmed by 0 bases and 5 bases, with 11 bases remaining between them. The CDR3 loop spans 15 amino acids.

The chain recombines TRBV11-2 with TRBJ2-5; 11 nucleotides match TRBD2. The V segment lost 3 bases and the J segment 5 bases; nucleotides outside the gene matches: 2. Germline-derived CDR1 and CDR2 are SGHAT and FQNNGV. This CDR3 is built from 14 residues. The CDR3 is CASSFVAGGETQYF. In nucleotides, the CDR3 is TGTGCCAGCAGCTTCGTAGCGGGAGGGGAGACCCAGTACTTC. The whole variable domain, remainder taken from reference TRBV11-2 and TRBJ2-5, is EAGVAQSPRYKIIEKRQSVAFWCNPISGHATLYWYQQILGQGPKLLIQFQNNGVVDDSQLPKDRFSAERLKGVDSTLKIQPAKLEDSAVYLCASSFVAGGETQYFGPGTRLLVL.

In this sample, this clone turned up a few times. V is TRBV10-2 and J is TRBJ2-1, with D possibly matching TRBD2 (6 bases). The length of the CDR3 is 16 residues. V gave up 6 bases and J gave up 0 bases, with 15 bases separating them. Germline CDR1 is WSHSY and CDR2 is SAAADI. The CDR3 region has the DNA TGCGCCAGCAGGAGGAGGCGGGGCAGCTCCTACAATGAGCAGTTCTTC. Residues: CASRRRRGSSYNEQFF.

This clone was counted a few times. The rearrangement links TRBV7-2 to TRBJ2-7, with TRBD2 as a possible D gene (7 bases). Germline CDR1 SGHTA, CDR2 FQGNSA. V lost 3 bases to trimming and J lost 1 base, with 16 bases between them. This CDR3 is 16 amino acids long. CDR3 sequence: CASSFTRGGGSYEQYF. CDR3 coding DNA: TGTGCCAGCAGCTTCACCCGAGGGGGGGGATCCTACGAGCAGTACTTC.

The V gene is TRBV7-2, the J gene TRBJ1-2; possible D gene TRBD1, 6 bases. Germline-derived CDR1 and CDR2 are SGHTA and FQGNSA. Trimming cost V 5 bases and J 5 bases, with 18 bases left between them. CDR3 length: 15 residues. CDR3 nucleotide sequence: TGTGCCAGCAGCCCAAGGCAGGGGCCCCGTTATGGCTACACCTTC. The encoded protein is CASSPRQGPRYGYTF. The complete variable domain, with remaining parts taken from reference TRBV7-2 and TRBJ1-2, reads GAGVSQSPSNKVTEKGKDVELRCDPISGHTALYWYRQSLGQGLEFLIYFQGNSAPDKSGLPSDRFSAERTGGSVSTLTIQRTQQEDSAVYLCASSPRQGPRYGYTFGSGTRLTVV.

The genes are TRBV28 and TRBJ1-4; TRBD1 might be the D (6 bases). Trimming took 2 bases from V and 7 from J, leaving 17 bases between them. CDR3 size: 16 residues. Per germline, CDR1 MDHEN and CDR2 SYDVKM. DNA for the CDR3: TGTGCCAGCAGTTTAGGGATCGGGGGGCACATTGAAAAACTGTTTTTT. Its translation: CASSLGIGGHIEKLFF.

This chain connects TRBV5-4 to TRBJ2-5, with 15 nucleotides matching TRBD2. CDR1 is SGHNT and CDR2 is YYREEE in the germline V gene (reference sequence). V shed 5 bases and J 1 base; nucleotides not matched to a gene: 6. CDR3 length equals 17 residues. The CDR3 DNA reads as TGTGCCAGCAGTGGGACTAGCGGGGGGCGGTTCCAAGAGACCCAGTACTTC. Amino acid sequence: CASSGTSGGRFQETQYF.

This chain uses TRBV5-8 with TRBJ1-6, with 10 bases lining up with TRBD1. V lost 4 bases and J lost 7; bases outside the gene matches: 5. Germline assignment: CDR1 SGHTS and CDR2 YDEGEE. There are 15 residues in the CDR3. The CDR3 reads CASSEGQGWNSPLHF. CDR3 coding DNA: TGTGCCAGCAGCGAGGGACAGGGGTGGAATTCACCCCTCCACTTT.

The rearrangement links TRBV5-1 to TRBJ1-5; D is unresolved. Per germline, CDR1 SGHRS and CDR2 YFSETQ. Trimming removed 5 bases from V and 8 bases from J, with 20 bases in between. The CDR3 runs 15 residues. CDR3 amino acids: CASRTDPGIGEPQHF. For the CDR3, the DNA is TGCGCCAGCAGAACCGATCCCGGGATCGGGGAGCCCCAGCATTTT.

The chain employs TRBV29-1 and TRBJ1-1, with no clear D. The CDR3 totals 11 residues. The germline V and J ends were trimmed by 7 bases and 0 bases, with 6 bases remaining between them. The germline V gene has CDR1 SQVTM and CDR2 ANQGSEA. CDR3 in DNA: TGCAGCGAAGGACTGAACACTGAAGCTTTCTTT. Its translation is CSEGLNTEAFF.

The chain combines TRBV30 with TRBJ1-5; D gene uncertain. This CDR3 region has 14 residues. CDR1 GTSNPN and CDR2 SVGIG come from the germline V gene (reference sequence). Trimming removed 3 bases at V and 10 bases at J, with 19 bases between. The CDR3 DNA reads TGTGCCTGGAGGGACCGTCGTATACCCGAACCCCAGCATTTT. It encodes CAWRDRRIPEPQHF.

The rearrangement joins TRBV2 to TRBJ2-7; D is undetermined. Trimming took off 4 bases at V and 3 bases at J, with 13 bases between the two ends. Germline CDR1 SNHLY, CDR2 FYNNEI. This CDR3 spans 14 amino acids. The CDR3 loop is CASSVFGQDYEQYF. CDR3 nucleotide sequence: TGTGCCAGCAGTGTCTTCGGGCAGGACTACGAGCAGTACTTC.

This rearrangement joins TRBV7-9 to TRBJ2-2, with a tentative D call TRBD1 (6 bases). CDR1 and CDR2 (germline): SEHNR, FQNEAQ (reference sequence). The V end lost 1 base, the J end lost 3 bases, and 6 bases lay between the germline ends. CDR3 size: 14 residues. The CDR3 sequence is CASSLGGHTGELFF. In nucleotides, the CDR3 is TGTGCCAGCAGCTTAGGGGGGCACACCGGGGAGCTGTTTTTT.

This chain joins TRBV28 and TRBJ1-1, with a tentative D call TRBD1 (6 bases). This CDR3 is 15 amino acids long. Trimming pared 4 bases from V and 5 bases from J, leaving 17 bases between. From germline, CDR1 is MDHEN and CDR2 SYDVKM. The CDR3 DNA follows: TGTGCCAGCAGTTCCTGGACAGCAAGACGGACTGAAGCTTTCTTT. This translates into CASSSWTARRTEAFF. The full variable domain, in which reference TRBV28 and TRBJ1-1 provide the parts outside the CDR3, is DVKVTQSSRYLVKRTGEKVFLECVQDMDHENMFWYRQDPGLGLRLIYFSYDVKMKEKGDIPEGYSVSREKKERFSLILESASTNQTSMYLCASSSWTARRTEAFFGQGTRLTVV.

The chain carries TRBV6-1 and TRBJ2-2; D is possibly TRBD1 (6 bases). V shed 2 bases and J shed 0 bases, with 13 bases lying between them. Germline CDR1 and CDR2: MNHNS and SASEGT. The CDR3 extends over 17 amino acids. The CDR3 DNA is TGTGCCAGCAGTGAACTGGGCAACAGGGCGAACACCGGGGAGCTGTTTTTT. Its protein is CASSELGNRANTGELFF.

The V call is TRBV5-4, the J call TRBJ2-5; D possibly corresponds to TRBD1 (5 bases). Trimming cost V 4 bases and J 5 bases, with 12 bases left between them. The CDR3 contains 13 residues. Germline CDR1 and CDR2: SGHNT and YYREEE (reference sequence). The CDR3 DNA sequence: TGTGCCAGCAGCCTGGGCAGGGCCGAGACCCAGTACTTC. Protein product: CASSLGRAETQYF.

The CDR3 is CASSFRDTEAFF. CDR3 nucleotide sequence: TGCGCCAGCAGCTTCCGGGACACTGAAGCTTTCTTT. The genes are TRBV5-1 and TRBJ1-1; D gene uncertain. Germline V gives CDR1 SGHRS, CDR2 YFSETQ. There are 12 residues in the CDR3. V was pared by 2 bases and J by 3 bases, with 5 bases between.

The chain recombines TRBV18 with TRBJ1-1; TRBD1 is a possible D gene (5 bases). Germline V gene lookup returns CDR1 KGHSH and CDR2 LQKENI. The CDR3 runs 14 residues. Trimming removed 3 bases at V and 6 bases at J, with 14 bases between. In DNA, the CDR3 is TGTGCCAGCTCACCGGGAGGGACTATGGCTGAAGCTTTCTTT. It is translated as CASSPGGTMAEAFF. Using reference TRBV18 and TRBJ1-1 for the parts outside the CDR3, the full variable domain is NAGVMQNPRHLVRRRGQEARLRCSPMKGHSHVYWYRQLPEEGLKFMVYLQKENIIDESGMPKERFSAEFPKEGPSILRIQQVVRGDSAAYFCASSPGGTMAEAFFGQGTRLTVV.

The CDR3 protein is CASSPLDVGSEKLFF. CDR3 coding DNA: TGTGCCAGCAGCCCTCTGGACGTCGGGAGTGAAAAACTGTTTTTT. The chain combines TRBV9 with TRBJ1-4; no clear D gene. V was cut by 4 bases and J by 7 bases, with 17 bases left in between. The CDR3 runs 15 residues. Germline V CDR1 and CDR2: SGDLS, YYNGEE.

The chain joins TRBV2 to TRBJ2-5, with D possibly being TRBD1 or TRBD2 (6 bases each). The CDR3 totals 13 residues. Deletions cut 7 bases from V and 5 bases from J, with 14 bases between. The germline V gene has CDR1 SNHLY and CDR2 FYNNEI. The CDR3 reads CASIGGGWETQYF. For the CDR3, the DNA is TGTGCCAGCATAGGAGGGGGTTGGGAGACCCAGTACTTC. The full variable domain, in which reference TRBV2 and TRBJ2-5 provide the parts outside the CDR3, is EPEVTQTPSHQVTQMGQEVILRCVPISNHLYFYWYRQILGQKVEFLVSFYNNEISEKSEIFDDQFSVERPDGSNFTLKIRSTKLEDSAMYFCASIGGGWETQYFGPGTRLLVL.